The following is a T cell receptor (beta chain) sequence with its context. There are no base qualities to consult, and no much larger clone falls within one base. The entry originates in a study of T cells in tuberculosis listed by TCRdb under 2018. For the study in its entirety: In the study, CD1B tetramers and high-throughput TCR immunosequencing were combined to characterize T cells specific for the mycobacterial lipid antigen glucose monomycolate (GMM). What the authors observed across the whole study: T cells that bind the CD1B-GMM tetramer with low affinity may have been missed by the stringent sort gate.

For CDR1 and CDR2, the germline V gene (reference sequence) lists GTSNPN and SVGIG. V drops 1 base and J drops 2 bases, leaving 21 bases in between. The CDR3 runs 19 residues from the cysteine to the phenylalanine. Only the CDR3 DNA is retained, 57 bases long and in frame from the first base. Because TCR-alpha and TCR-beta chains were sequenced unpaired, no chain pairing information was available. TCR libraries were generated with the immunoSEQ multiplex PCR assay, using TCR-beta and/or TCR-alpha/delta assays for each sample. The amplified TCR libraries were sequenced on the Illumina high-throughput platform. In the original analysis: Clustering and dimensionality reduction relied on pairwise TCRdist distances among GMM-specific receptors from T cells that were either sorted ex vivo or expanded in vitro. Sequence motifs defined by gene usage and CDR3 content were tested for enrichment in tetramer-positive versus tetramer-negative populations. TCRdb carries this immuneACCESS record with in-frame sequences only. Its versions omit some clonotypes, under half of them owing to an unresolved V gene in the studies checked, with the rest unexplained. V, J and clone size were drawn from that table, and D and trimming were deduced from the DNA. The sample has around 50,000 clones on record, approximately 85% of them singletons. Of the sample, around a fifth falls within the top ten clones.

PBMC were thawed, rested overnight, stained with a GMM-loaded CD1B tetramer, a Live/Dead dye and anti-CD3, and then sorted on a FACS Aria II. The CD1B tetramers were loaded with C32 glucose monomycolate that had been purified from Rhodococcus equi. PBMC used for tetramer sorting had been depleted of CD14-expressing monocytes for a separate study before cryopreservation. From each donor, approximately 91,000 tetramer-negative cells were also sorted and analyzed side by side with the tetramer-positive cells. Antigen-specific T cells were sorted from four healthy South African adults using GMM-loaded CD1B tetramers.

The clonotype originates from an adult woman with latent tuberculosis. Sequenced: CD1b-GMM tetramer-negative cells sorted from PBMCs. The cell subset or site label here, explained by the study, means: T cells not binding CD1B-GMM tetramer, sorted from same donor. The V and J segments used are TRBV30 and TRBJ2-6, with TRBD2 tentatively as D gene (6 bases match). The CDR3 protein is CAWSARAPGVSTGANVLTF. The nucleotide sequence is given as TGTGCCTGGAGTGCGAGGGCGCCGGGAGTTTCCACTGGGGCCAACGTCCTGACTTTC.